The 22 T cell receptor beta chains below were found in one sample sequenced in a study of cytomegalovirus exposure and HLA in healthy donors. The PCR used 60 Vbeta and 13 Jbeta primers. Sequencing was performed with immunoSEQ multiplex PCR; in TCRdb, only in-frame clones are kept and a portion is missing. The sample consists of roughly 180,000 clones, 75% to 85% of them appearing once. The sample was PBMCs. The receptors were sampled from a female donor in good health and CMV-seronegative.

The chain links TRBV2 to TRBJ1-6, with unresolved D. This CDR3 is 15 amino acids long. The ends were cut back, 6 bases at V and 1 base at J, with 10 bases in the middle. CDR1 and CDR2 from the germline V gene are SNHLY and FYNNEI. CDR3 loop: CASSPLGSYNSPLHF. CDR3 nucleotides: TGTGCCAGCAGCCCACTCGGGTCCTATAATTCACCCCTCCACTTT.

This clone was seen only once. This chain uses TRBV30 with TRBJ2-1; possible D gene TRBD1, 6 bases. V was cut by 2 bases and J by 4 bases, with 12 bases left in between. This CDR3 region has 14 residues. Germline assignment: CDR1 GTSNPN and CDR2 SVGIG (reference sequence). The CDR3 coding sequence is TGTGCCTGGAGTCACAGGGAGTTTTACAATGAGCAGTTCTTC. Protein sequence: CAWSHREFYNEQFF.

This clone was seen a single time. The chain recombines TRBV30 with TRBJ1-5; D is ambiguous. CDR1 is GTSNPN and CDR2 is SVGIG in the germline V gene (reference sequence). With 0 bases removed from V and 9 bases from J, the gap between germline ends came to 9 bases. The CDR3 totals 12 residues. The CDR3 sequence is CAWSVPGRPQHF. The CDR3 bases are TGTGCCTGGAGTGTGCCCGGGAGGCCCCAGCATTTT.

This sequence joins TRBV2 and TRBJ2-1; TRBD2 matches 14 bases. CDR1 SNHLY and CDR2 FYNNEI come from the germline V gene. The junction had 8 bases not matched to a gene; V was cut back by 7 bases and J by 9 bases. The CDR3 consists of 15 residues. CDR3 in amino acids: CASTGLAGGLSEQFF. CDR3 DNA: TGTGCCAGCACCGGACTAGCGGGGGGTCTTAGTGAGCAGTTCTTC.

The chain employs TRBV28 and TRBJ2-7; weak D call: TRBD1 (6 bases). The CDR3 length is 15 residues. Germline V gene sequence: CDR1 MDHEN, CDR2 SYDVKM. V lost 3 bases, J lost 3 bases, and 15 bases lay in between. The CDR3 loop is CASSLYDTGSYEQYF. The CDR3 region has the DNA TGTGCCAGCAGTTTGTACGATACAGGGAGCTACGAGCAGTACTTC.

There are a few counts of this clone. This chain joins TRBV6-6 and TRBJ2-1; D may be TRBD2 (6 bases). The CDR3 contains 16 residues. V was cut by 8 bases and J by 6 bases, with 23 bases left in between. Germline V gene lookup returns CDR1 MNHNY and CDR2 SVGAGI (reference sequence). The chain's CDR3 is CASGPPALREANEQFF. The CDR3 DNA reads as TGTGCCAGCGGGCCCCCCGCCTTGAGGGAGGCCAATGAGCAGTTCTTC.

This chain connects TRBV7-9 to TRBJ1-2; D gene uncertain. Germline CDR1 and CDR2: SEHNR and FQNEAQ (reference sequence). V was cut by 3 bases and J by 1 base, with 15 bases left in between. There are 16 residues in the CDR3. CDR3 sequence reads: CASSLVVGVLNYGYTF. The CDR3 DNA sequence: TGTGCCAGCAGCTTGGTCGTGGGCGTGCTTAACTATGGCTACACCTTC.

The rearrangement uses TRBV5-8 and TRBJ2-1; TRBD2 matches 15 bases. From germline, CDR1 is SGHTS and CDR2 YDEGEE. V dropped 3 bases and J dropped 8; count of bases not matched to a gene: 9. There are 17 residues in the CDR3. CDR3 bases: TGTGCCAGCAGCTCCGCATGGACTAGCGGGAGGGCATATGAGCAGTTCTTC. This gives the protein CASSSAWTSGRAYEQFF.

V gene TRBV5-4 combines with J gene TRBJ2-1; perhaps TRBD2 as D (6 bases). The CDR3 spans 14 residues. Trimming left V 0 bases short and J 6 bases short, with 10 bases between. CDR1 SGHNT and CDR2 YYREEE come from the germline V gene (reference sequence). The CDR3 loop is CASSLGGDSNEQFF. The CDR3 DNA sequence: TGTGCCAGCAGCTTGGGCGGGGACTCCAATGAGCAGTTCTTC.

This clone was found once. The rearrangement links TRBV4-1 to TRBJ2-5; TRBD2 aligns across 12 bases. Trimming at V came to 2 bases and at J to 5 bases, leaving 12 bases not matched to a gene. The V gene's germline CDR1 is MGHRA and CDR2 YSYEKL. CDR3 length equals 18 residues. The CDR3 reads CASSQQWASGGAEETQYF. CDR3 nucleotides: TGCGCCAGCAGCCAACAATGGGCTAGCGGGGGGGCCGAGGAGACCCAGTACTTC.

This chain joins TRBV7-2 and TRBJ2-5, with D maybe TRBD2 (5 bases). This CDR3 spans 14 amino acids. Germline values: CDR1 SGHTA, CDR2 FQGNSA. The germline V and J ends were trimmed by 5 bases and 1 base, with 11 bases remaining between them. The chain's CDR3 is CASSTSEAQETQYF. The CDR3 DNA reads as TGTGCCAGCAGCACCTCGGAGGCCCAAGAGACCCAGTACTTC.

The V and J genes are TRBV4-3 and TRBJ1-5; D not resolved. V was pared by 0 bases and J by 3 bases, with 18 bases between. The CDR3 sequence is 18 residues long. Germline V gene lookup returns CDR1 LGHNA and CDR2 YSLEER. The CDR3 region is CASSQELTGSGSNQPQHF. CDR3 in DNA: TGCGCCAGCAGCCAAGAATTAACGGGTTCCGGTTCCAATCAGCCCCAGCATTTT.

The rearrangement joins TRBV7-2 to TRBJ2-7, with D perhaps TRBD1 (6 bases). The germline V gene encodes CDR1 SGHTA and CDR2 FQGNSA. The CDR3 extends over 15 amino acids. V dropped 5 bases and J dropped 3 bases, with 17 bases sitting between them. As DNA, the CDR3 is TGTGCCAGCAGCACGGAACAGGGTTCGGGCTACGAGCAGTACTTC. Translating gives CASSTEQGSGYEQYF.

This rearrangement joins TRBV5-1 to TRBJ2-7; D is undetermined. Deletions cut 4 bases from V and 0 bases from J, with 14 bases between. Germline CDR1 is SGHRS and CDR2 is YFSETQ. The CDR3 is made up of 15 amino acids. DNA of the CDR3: TGCGCCAGCAGCCGAATCCCTGACATCTCCTACGAGCAGTACTTC. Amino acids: CASSRIPDISYEQYF. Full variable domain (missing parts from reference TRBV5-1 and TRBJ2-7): KAGVTQTPRYLIKTRGQQVTLSCSPISGHRSVSWYQQTPGQGLQFLFEYFSETQRNKGNFPGRFSGRQFSNSRSEMNVSTLELGDSALYLCASSRIPDISYEQYFGPGTRLTVT.

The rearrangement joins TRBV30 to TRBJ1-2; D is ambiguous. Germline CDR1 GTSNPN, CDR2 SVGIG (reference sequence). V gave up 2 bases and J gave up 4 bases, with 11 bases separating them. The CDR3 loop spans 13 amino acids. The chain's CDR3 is CAWSIQPGYGYTF. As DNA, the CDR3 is TGTGCCTGGAGTATTCAGCCAGGCTATGGCTACACCTTC.

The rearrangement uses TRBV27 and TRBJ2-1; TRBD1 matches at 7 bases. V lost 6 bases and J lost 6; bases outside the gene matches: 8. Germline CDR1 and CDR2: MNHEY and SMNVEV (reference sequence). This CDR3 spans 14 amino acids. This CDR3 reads CASRYLTGTNEQFF. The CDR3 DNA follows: TGTGCCAGCAGATACTTGACAGGGACCAATGAGCAGTTCTTC.

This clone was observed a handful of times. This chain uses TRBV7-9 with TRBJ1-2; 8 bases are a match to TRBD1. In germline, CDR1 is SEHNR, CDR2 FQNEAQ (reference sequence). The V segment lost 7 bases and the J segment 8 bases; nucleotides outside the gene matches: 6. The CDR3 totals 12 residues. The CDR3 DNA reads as TGTGCCAGCACCATGACAGGGGAAGGCTACACCTTC. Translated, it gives CASTMTGEGYTF. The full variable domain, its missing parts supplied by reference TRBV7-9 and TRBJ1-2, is DTGVSQNPRHKITKRGQNVTFRCDPISEHNRLYWYRQTLGQGPEFLTYFQNEAQLEKSRLLSDRFSAERPKGSFSTLEIQRTEQGDSAMYLCASTMTGEGYTFGSGTRLTVV.

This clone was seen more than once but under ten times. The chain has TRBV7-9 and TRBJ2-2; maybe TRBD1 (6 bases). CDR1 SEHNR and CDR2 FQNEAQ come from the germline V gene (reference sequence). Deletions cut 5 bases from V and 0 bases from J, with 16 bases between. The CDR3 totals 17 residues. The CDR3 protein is CASSPPGTGPNTGELFF. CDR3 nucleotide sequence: TGTGCCAGCAGCCCCCCCGGTACAGGGCCGAACACCGGGGAGCTGTTTTTT.

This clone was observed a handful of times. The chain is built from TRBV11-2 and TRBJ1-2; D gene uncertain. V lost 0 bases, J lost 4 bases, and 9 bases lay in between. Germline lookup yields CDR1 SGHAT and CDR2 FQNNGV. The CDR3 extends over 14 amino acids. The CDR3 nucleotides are TGTGCCAGCAGCTTAGATCTCAGGCTCTATGGCTACACCTTC. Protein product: CASSLDLRLYGYTF.

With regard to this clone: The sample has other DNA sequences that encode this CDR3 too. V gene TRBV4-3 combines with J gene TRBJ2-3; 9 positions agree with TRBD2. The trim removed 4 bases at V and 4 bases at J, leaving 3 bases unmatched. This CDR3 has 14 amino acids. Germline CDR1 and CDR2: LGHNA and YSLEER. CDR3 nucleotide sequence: TGCGCCAGCAGCCGGGGACTAGCACCAGATACGCAGTATTTT. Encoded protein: CASSRGLAPDTQYF.

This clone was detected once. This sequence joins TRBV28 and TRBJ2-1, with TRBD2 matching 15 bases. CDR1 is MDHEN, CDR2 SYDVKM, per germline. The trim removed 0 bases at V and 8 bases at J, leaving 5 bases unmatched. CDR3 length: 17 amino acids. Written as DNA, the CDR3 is TGTGCCAGCAGTTTATGGCGGGGGACTAGCGGGAGGTATGAGCAGTTCTTC. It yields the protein CASSLWRGTSGRYEQFF.

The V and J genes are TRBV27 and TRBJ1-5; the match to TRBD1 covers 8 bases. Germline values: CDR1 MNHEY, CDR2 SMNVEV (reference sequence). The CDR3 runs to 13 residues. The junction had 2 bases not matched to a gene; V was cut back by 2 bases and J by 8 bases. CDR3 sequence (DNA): TGTGCCAGCAGTTTAAACAGGGGGGAGCCCCAGCATTTT. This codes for CASSLNRGEPQHF.